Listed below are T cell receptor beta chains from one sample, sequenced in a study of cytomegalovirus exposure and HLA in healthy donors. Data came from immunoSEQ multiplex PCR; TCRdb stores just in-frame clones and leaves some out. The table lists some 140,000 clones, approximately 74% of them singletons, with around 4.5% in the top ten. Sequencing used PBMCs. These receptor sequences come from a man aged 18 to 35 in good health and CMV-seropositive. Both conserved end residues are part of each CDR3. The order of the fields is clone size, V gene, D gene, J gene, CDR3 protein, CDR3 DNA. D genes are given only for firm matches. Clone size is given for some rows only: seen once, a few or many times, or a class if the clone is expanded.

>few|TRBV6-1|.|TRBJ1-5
CASRTGQPQHF
TGTGCCAGCAGAACAGGCCAGCCCCAGCATTTT
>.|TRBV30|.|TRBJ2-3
CAWSRWDTQYF
TGTGCCTGGAGTCGGTGGGATACGCAGTATTTT
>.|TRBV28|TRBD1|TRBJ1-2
CASSTGTGPNYGYTF
TGTGCCAGCAGTACCGGGACAGGCCCAAACTATGGCTACACCTTC
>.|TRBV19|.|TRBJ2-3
CASSIDATLTDTQYF
TGTGCCAGTAGTATAGATGCGACATTGACAGATACGCAGTATTTT
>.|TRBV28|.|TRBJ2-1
CASSPLMPAGEQFF
TGTGCCAGCAGCCCTTTGATGCCCGCCGGTGAGCAGTTCTTC
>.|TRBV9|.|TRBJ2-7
CASSEGPSVPSYEQYF
TGTGCCAGCAGCGAGGGGCCCTCGGTCCCTTCCTACGAGCAGTACTTC
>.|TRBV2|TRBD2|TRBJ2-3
CASGLAADTQYF
TGTGCCAGCGGGCTAGCGGCAGATACGCAGTATTTT
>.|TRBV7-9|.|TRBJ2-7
CASSPDTPYEQYF
TGTGCCAGCAGTCCCGACACTCCCTACGAGCAGTACTTC
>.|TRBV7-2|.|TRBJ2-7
CASSLGAGSDEQYF
TGTGCCAGCAGCTTAGGTGCAGGCTCGGACGAGCAGTACTTC
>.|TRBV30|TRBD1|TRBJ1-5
CAWSRDRGLLSNQPQHF
TGTGCCTGGAGTCGGGACAGGGGCTTACTTAGCAATCAGCCCCAGCATTTT
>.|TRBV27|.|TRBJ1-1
CASSREARLSEAFF
TGTGCCAGCAGTCGAGAGGCGCGGTTATCTGAAGCTTTCTTT
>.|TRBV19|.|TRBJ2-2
CASSTTGTGELFF
TGTGCCAGTAGTACTACAGGGACCGGGGAGCTGTTTTTT
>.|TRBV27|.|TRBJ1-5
CASTSSNQPQHF
TGTGCCAGCACTTCTAGCAATCAGCCCCAGCATTTT
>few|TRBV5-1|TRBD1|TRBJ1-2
CASSLYTGEYGYTF
TGCGCCAGCAGCTTATATACAGGGGAGTATGGCTACACCTTC
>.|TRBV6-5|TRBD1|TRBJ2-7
CASSRQGSYEQYF
TGTGCCAGCAGCCGACAGGGCTCCTACGAGCAGTACTTC
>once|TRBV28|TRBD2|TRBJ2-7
CASSFAGGGLEQYF
TGTGCCAGCAGTTTCGCGGGAGGGGGTCTGGAGCAGTACTTC
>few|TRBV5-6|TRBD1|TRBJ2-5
CASSEGQGGETQYF
TGTGCCAGCAGCGAGGGACAGGGAGGAGAGACCCAGTACTTC
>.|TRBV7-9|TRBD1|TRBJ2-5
CAGVGQGQETQYF
TGTGCGGGGGTGGGACAGGGCCAAGAGACCCAGTACTTC
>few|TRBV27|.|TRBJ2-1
CASTHNPGTRTYNEQFF
TGTGCCAGCACTCACAATCCCGGGACAAGAACCTACAATGAGCAGTTCTTC
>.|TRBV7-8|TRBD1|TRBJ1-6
CASSFTGAGLVNSPLHF
TGTGCCAGCAGCTTCACAGGGGCTGGGCTTGTTAATTCACCCCTCCACTTT
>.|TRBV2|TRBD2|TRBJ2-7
CASSGLAGGYEQYF
TGTGCCAGCAGCGGACTAGCGGGAGGGTACGAGCAGTACTTC
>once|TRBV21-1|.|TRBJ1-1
CASSKWTGNTEAFF
TGTGCCAGCAGCAAGTGGACAGGGAACACTGAAGCTTTCTTT
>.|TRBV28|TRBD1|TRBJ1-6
CASSDTGTVNSPLHF
TGTGCCAGCAGTGACACCGGGACAGTGAATTCACCCCTCCACTTT
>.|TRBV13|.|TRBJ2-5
CASSLGVARETQYF
TGTGCCAGCAGCTTAGGGGTAGCACGAGAGACCCAGTACTTC
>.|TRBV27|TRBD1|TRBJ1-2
CASGTGGLYGYTF
TGTGCCAGCGGGACAGGGGGTCTCTATGGCTACACCTTC
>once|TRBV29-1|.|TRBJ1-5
CSVDGRHF
TGCAGCGTTGATGGGAGGCATTTT
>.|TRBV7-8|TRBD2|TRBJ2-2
CASSLGLAGNTGELFF
TGTGCCAGCAGCTTAGGACTAGCGGGGAACACCGGGGAGCTGTTTTTT
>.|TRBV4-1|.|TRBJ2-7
CASSQVPEISLVGSAQYF
TGCGCCAGCAGCCAAGTCCCAGAAATCTCGCTAGTTGGTAGCGCGCAGTACTTC
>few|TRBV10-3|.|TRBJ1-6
CAISEIGVGYSPLHF
TGTGCCATCAGTGAGATAGGGGTGGGGTATTCACCCCTCCACTTT
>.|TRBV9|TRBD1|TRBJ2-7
CASSTRTGPVTRADEQYF
TGTGCCAGCAGCACAAGGACAGGCCCCGTTACCCGGGCGGACGAGCAGTACTTC
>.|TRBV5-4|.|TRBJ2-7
CASSFRVLGIYEQYF
TGTGCCAGCAGCTTCAGGGTCTTGGGCATCTACGAGCAGTACTTC
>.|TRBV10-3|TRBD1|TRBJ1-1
CAISDPGQMNTEAFF
TGTGCCATCAGTGACCCGGGACAGATGAACACTGAAGCTTTCTTT
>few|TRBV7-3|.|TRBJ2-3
CASSLGHHTDTQYF
TGTGCCAGCAGCTTAGGCCACCACACAGATACGCAGTATTTT
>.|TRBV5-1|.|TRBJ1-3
CASSFDSSGNTIYF
TGCGCCAGCAGCTTCGATAGCTCTGGAAACACCATATATTTT
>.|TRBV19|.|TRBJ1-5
CASSTPPTNQPQHF
TGTGCCAGTAGTACCCCTCCGACTAATCAGCCCCAGCATTTT
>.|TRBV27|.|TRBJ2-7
CASRRVNGYEQYF
TGTGCCAGCCGGCGGGTGAATGGGTACGAGCAGTACTTC
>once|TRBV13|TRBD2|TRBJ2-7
CASSLPGLAGGAHAEQYF
TGTGCCAGCAGCTTACCGGGACTAGCGGGAGGTGCTCACGCCGAGCAGTACTTC
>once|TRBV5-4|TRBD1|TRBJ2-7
CASSLQGSHYEQYF
TGTGCCAGCAGCTTACAGGGGTCCCACTACGAGCAGTACTTC
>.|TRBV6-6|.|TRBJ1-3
CASSPYRASGNTIYF
TGTGCCAGCAGTCCTTACAGGGCCTCTGGAAACACCATATATTTT